The 20 T cell receptor beta chains in this list originate from one sample, sequenced in a study of CD8+CD57+ T cells in acquired aplastic anemia. Patients included in sequencing had previously demonstrated CD8+CD57+ cell expansion by flow cytometry. Genomic DNA provided the template from which TCR beta VDJ and CDR3 profiles were obtained. TCRdb passed the reads through MiXCR, listing each CDR3 protein once. The sample has approximately 190,000 distinct CDR3 sequences, 48% seen once. Material: sorted CD4+, CD8+, or CD8+CD57+ T cells (not recorded which) from PBMCs. These TCRs come from a human donor with aplastic anemia.

This sequence joins TRBV29-1 and TRBJ2-5; no firm D call. This CDR3 has 16 residues. CDR1 and CDR2 from the germline V gene are SQVTM and ANQGSEA. The V end was cut by 0 bases, the J end by 3 bases, with 17 bases between. CDR3 DNA sequence: TGCAGCGTTGAAGATCCGCTGGTCAGTGGGGAAGAGACCCAGTACTTC. Its protein product is CSVEDPLVSGEETQYF.

As to this clonotype: This may be a read error, as it is one base from a much larger clone. The chain joins TRBV6-1 to TRBJ1-2, with 8 bases aligning to TRBD1. The CDR3 contains 13 residues. Germline CDR1 reads MNHNS; CDR2 reads SASEGT. CDR3 protein: CASSEDREVGCTF. CDR3 bases: TGTGCCAGCAGTGAGGACAGGGAAGTTGGCTGCACCTTC.

This chain uses TRBV30 with TRBJ2-7, with 9 nucleotides matching TRBD2. V trimming: 4 bases; J trimming: 2 bases; junction bases outside the gene matches: 3. Germline lookup yields CDR1 GTSNPN and CDR2 SVGIG (reference sequence). The CDR3 is made up of 13 amino acids. This CDR3 is CAWNSGSPYEQYF. CDR3 in DNA: TGTGCCTGGAATAGCGGGAGTCCCTACGAGCAGTACTTC. Drawing the rest from reference TRBV30 and TRBJ2-7, the complete variable domain is SQTIHQWPATLVQPVGSPLSLECTVEGTSNPNLYWYRQAAGRGLQLLFYSVGIGQISSEVPQNLSASRPQDRQFILSSKKLLLSDSGFYLCAWNSGSPYEQYFGPGTRLTVT.

The rearrangement uses TRBV30 and TRBJ2-1; 11 positions agree with TRBD2. Per germline, CDR1 GTSNPN and CDR2 SVGIG (reference sequence). The CDR3 sequence is 17 residues long. The J segment lost 3 bases and the V segment lost 0 bases, leaving 7 bases of the junction unmatched. In nucleotides, the CDR3 is TGTGCCTGGAGTGTACCGGCTAGCGGGAGGTTCTACAATGAGCAGTTCTTC. As protein: CAWSVPASGRFYNEQFF.

This chain connects TRBV6-5 to TRBJ2-5, with 8 bases matching TRBD1. Germline CDR1 reads MNHEY; CDR2 reads SVGAGI. Losses at the gene ends were 6 bases for V and 3 bases for J; bases not matched to a gene: 0. The CDR3 extends over 12 amino acids. The CDR3 DNA reads TGTGCCAGCAGGGACAGGGAAGAGACCCAGTACTTC. Protein sequence: CASRDREETQYF.

The chain links TRBV10-3 to TRBJ1-5; no firm D call. This CDR3 is built from 15 residues. Trimming left V 0 bases short and J 0 bases short, with 6 bases between. The germline CDR1 and CDR2 sequences are ENHRY and SYGVKD. The CDR3: CAISESMGSNQPQHF. The CDR3 bases are TGTGCCATCAGTGAGTCGATGGGTAGCAATCAGCCCCAGCATTTT.

This clonotype has a single count. The V gene is TRBV15, the J gene TRBJ1-3, with D hard to call. Germline values: CDR1 LNHNV, CDR2 YYDKDF (reference sequence). V lost 0 bases, J lost 4 bases, and 7 bases lay in between. This CDR3 spans 14 amino acids. The CDR3 is CATSRDQAGNTIYF. In DNA form, the CDR3 reads TGTGCCACCAGCAGAGATCAGGCGGGAAACACCATATATTTT.

In its sample, this clonotype was seen many times. The chain carries TRBV12-3 or TRBV12-4 and TRBJ1-6; D is ambiguous. The V end was cut by 8 bases, the J end by 6 bases, with 23 bases between. This CDR3 is built from 17 residues. CDR3: CASLVPSTPLPNSPLHF. The CDR3 coding sequence is TGTGCCAGCTTAGTCCCTTCCACACCTCTGCCTAATTCACCCCTCCACTTT.

This clonotype was counted only a few times. The V gene is TRBV18, the J gene TRBJ2-4, with 10 bases identical to TRBD1. Germline V lookup: CDR1 KGHSH, CDR2 LQKENI. After removal of 6 bases from V and 6 bases from J, the junction contained 5 bases not matched to a gene. CDR3 length equals 14 residues. CDR3 sequence: CASSGTGAGNIQYF. The CDR3 DNA is TGTGCCAGCTCGGGGACAGGGGCGGGAAACATTCAGTACTTC. The full variable domain, completed using reference TRBV18 and TRBJ2-4, is NAGVMQNPRHLVRRRGQEARLRCSPMKGHSHVYWYRQLPEEGLKFMVYLQKENIIDESGMPKERFSAEFPKEGPSILRIQQVVRGDSAAYFCASSGTGAGNIQYFGAGTRLSVL.

In regard to this clonotype: A read error is likely, as this CDR3 ends without the conserved phenylalanine or tryptophan. CDR3: CSAGAETQYL. DNA for the CDR3: TGCAGCGCTGGGGCAGAGACCCAGTACCTC. The V call is TRBV29-1, the J call TRBJ2-5, with a tentative D call TRBD1 (5 bases). This CDR3 region has 10 residues. V lost 7 bases to trimming and J lost 4 bases, with 7 bases between them. CDR1 and CDR2 from the germline V gene are SQVTM and ANQGSEA.

This clonotype has just a few counts. This rearrangement joins TRBV29-1 to TRBJ2-7, with D possibly TRBD1 on 5 matching bases. Looked up from germline, CDR1 is SQVTM and CDR2 is ANQGSEA. The CDR3 loop spans 11 amino acids. Between the trimmed V and J ends, which lost 2 bases and 3 bases, there was a span of 5 bases. CDR3 nucleotides: TGCAGCGTTGAACAGGGCTACGAGCAGTACTTC. This encodes CSVEQGYEQYF.

The chain is built from TRBV20-1 and TRBJ1-2; D remains unclear. The V end lost 1 base, the J end lost 3 bases, and 6 bases lay between the germline ends. Germline values: CDR1 DFQATT, CDR2 SNEGSKA (reference sequence). The CDR3 extends over 12 amino acids. Here the CDR3 DNA reads TGCAGTGCTAGAGTCGGGGACTATGGCTACACCTTC. Translating it yields CSARVGDYGYTF.

The rearrangement joins TRBV25-1 to TRBJ2-7; 14 nucleotides line up with TRBD2. Per germline, CDR1 MGHDK and CDR2 SYGVNS. This CDR3 comprises 20 residues. Trimming took 3 bases from V and 7 from J; bases not matched to a gene: 20. The CDR3 region is CASSDPRGRGLAGVGREQYF. DNA of the CDR3: TGTGCCAGCAGTGACCCTCGGGGAAGGGGACTAGCGGGAGTAGGGAGGGAGCAGTACTTC.

In regard to this clonotype: Being one base from a much bigger clone, this may be a read error. The CDR3 does not close with the conserved phenylalanine or tryptophan, likely indicating a read error. The rearrangement joins TRBV19 to TRBJ1-5; D perhaps matches TRBD1 (5 bases). CDR1 is LNHDA and CDR2 is SQIVND in the germline V gene (reference sequence). The CDR3 has 17 residues. Trimming left V 0 bases short and J 6 bases short, with 18 bases between. DNA of the CDR3: TGTGCCAGTAGTATAGATCAGGGATTTTGGGGTATTCAGCCCCAGCATTGT. Its translation: CASSIDQGFWGIQPQHC.

The rearrangement joins TRBV7-9 to TRBJ2-7, with 9 bases identical to TRBD1. Germline loops: CDR1 SEHNR, CDR2 FQNEAQ (reference sequence). The CDR3 length is 15 residues. The ends lost 4 bases at V and 6 bases at J; junction bases unmatched: 10. CDR3 DNA sequence: TGTGCCAGCAGCTCCCGGGACAGGGTTCTTGTCGAGCAGTACTTC. It is translated as CASSSRDRVLVEQYF.

CDR3 loop: CSAFSNHEQYF. DNA for the CDR3: TGCAGCGCTTTTTCTAACCACGAGCAGTACTTC. The chain carries TRBV29-1 and TRBJ2-7, with unresolved D. Per germline, CDR1 SQVTM and CDR2 ANQGSEA. This CDR3 region has 11 residues. Trimming pared 7 bases from V and 5 bases from J, leaving 12 bases between.

The V and J genes are TRBV2 and TRBJ1-1; D uncertain. From germline, CDR1 is SNHLY and CDR2 FYNNEI. This CDR3 comprises 12 residues. The V end lost 9 bases, the J end lost 7 bases, and 15 bases lay between the germline ends. CDR3 nucleotides: TGTGCCAGACGTCCTTCTGGAGGTGAAGCTTTCTTT. Translated, it gives CARRPSGGEAFF.

This clonotype was detected only a few times. The chain carries TRBV20-1 and TRBJ2-5, with 9 bases that match TRBD2. The germline V gene has CDR1 DFQATT and CDR2 SNEGSKA (reference sequence). This CDR3 has 13 residues. J was trimmed by 5 bases and V by 0 bases; bases with no gene match: 1. The CDR3 here is CSARDSGGETQYF. DNA of the CDR3: TGCAGTGCTAGAGATAGCGGGGGTGAGACCCAGTACTTC.

The genes are TRBV2 and TRBJ1-2; D call uncertain. This CDR3 has 12 amino acids. V lost 3 bases to trimming and J lost 7 bases, with 9 bases between them. The V gene's germline CDR1 is SNHLY and CDR2 FYNNEI. The CDR3 nucleotides read TGTGCCAGCAGTGACCCGGGGTTTGGCTACACCTTC. Its translation: CASSDPGFGYTF.

This clonotype appeared many times. J is TRBJ2-5 and V is TRBV20-1; 7 nucleotides line up with TRBD1. The junction had 11 bases not matched to a gene; V was cut back by 2 bases and J by 5 bases. The CDR3 has 15 residues. The V gene's germline CDR1 is DFQATT and CDR2 SNEGSKA (reference sequence). The CDR3 DNA reads as TGCAGTGCTAGAAAGCCACAGGGGATGGGGGAGACCCAGTACTTC. Translation gives CSARKPQGMGETQYF.